What follows are 23 T cell receptor beta chains derived from one specimen sequenced in a study of T cell responses to AZD1222 COVID-19 vaccine. Using immunoSEQ multiplex PCR, the repertoire was profiled, and TCRdb retains in-frame clones only, with some absent. The sample yields just over 70,000 clones, 85% seen once. Sample: peripheral blood, taken on day 0 of AZD1222 vaccination. The receptors shown here come from an adult in good health.

The V gene is TRBV19, the J gene TRBJ1-1; no firm D call. Trimming cost V 4 bases and J 7 bases, with 10 bases left between them. The CDR3 has 12 amino acids. Germline V gene lookup returns CDR1 LNHDA and CDR2 SQIVND (reference sequence). CDR3 region: CASSNGPLEAFF. The DNA of the CDR3 is TGTGCCAGTAGTAACGGGCCTCTTGAAGCTTTCTTT.

The chain carries TRBV5-4 and TRBJ2-5; no clear D gene. Trimming removed 5 bases from V and 5 bases from J, with 19 bases in between. CDR3 length: 15 residues. From germline, CDR1 is SGHNT and CDR2 YYREEE (reference sequence). CDR3 bases: TGTGCCAGCAGTTCTCCCAACTTGGCAGGCGAGACCCAGTACTTC. Residues: CASSSPNLAGETQYF.

The rearrangement joins TRBV5-6 to TRBJ1-3; D gene uncertain. Deletions cut 2 bases from V and 0 bases from J, with 12 bases between. This CDR3 contains 16 residues. CDR1 and CDR2 (germline): SGHDT, YYEEEE. The CDR3 coding sequence is TGTGCCAGCAGCTTCACTCCTCGAGGCTCTGGAAACACCATATATTTT. Encoded protein: CASSFTPRGSGNTIYF.

This clone appeared once. The V call is TRBV2, the J call TRBJ1-6, with 9 bases identical to TRBD1. Germline V CDR1 and CDR2: SNHLY, FYNNEI. The CDR3 consists of 14 residues. V was clipped by 5 bases and J by 11 bases; unmatched bases: 7. CDR3 loop: CASSSGTGWPPLHF. Here the CDR3 DNA reads TGTGCCAGCAGTTCCGGGACAGGGTGGCCACCCCTCCACTTT.

This clone showed up just once. J is TRBJ2-7 and V is TRBV2; 8 bases map to TRBD1. V shed 8 bases, J shed 0 bases, and the junction held 3 bases outside the gene matches. The germline V gene encodes CDR1 SNHLY and CDR2 FYNNEI. There are 13 residues in the CDR3. In nucleotides, the CDR3 is TGTGCCAGCGGGGGACAGGTCTCCTACGAGCAGTACTTC. Its protein product is CASGGQVSYEQYF.

V gene TRBV2 combines with J gene TRBJ1-3; D remains unclear. The CDR3 has 15 amino acids. Germline V lookup: CDR1 SNHLY, CDR2 FYNNEI. Trimming took 8 bases from V and 0 from J, leaving 14 bases between them. CDR3 DNA: TGTGCCAGCGTGGAGCGCCCCAACTCTGGAAACACCATATATTTT. Encoded protein: CASVERPNSGNTIYF. The variable domain in full, with the rest retrieved from reference TRBV2 and TRBJ1-3, is EPEVTQTPSHQVTQMGQEVILRCVPISNHLYFYWYRQILGQKVEFLVSFYNNEISEKSEIFDDQFSVERPDGSNFTLKIRSTKLEDSAMYFCASVERPNSGNTIYFGEGSWLTVV.

This chain connects TRBV6-5 to TRBJ1-6, with 8 positions matching TRBD1. Germline V gives CDR1 MNHEY, CDR2 SVGAGI. V gave up 7 bases and J gave up 3 bases; unmatched junction bases: 2. The CDR3 is made up of 14 amino acids. CDR3 nucleotide sequence: TGTGCCAGCACGACAGGGGACTATAATTCACCCCTCCACTTT. Its translation is CASTTGDYNSPLHF.

V usage is TRBV4-1 and J usage is TRBJ1-2, with 8 bases fitting TRBD1. CDR3 length: 16 residues. The V gene's germline CDR1 is MGHRA and CDR2 YSYEKL. The V gene end was trimmed by 1 base and the J gene end by 8 bases; junction bases not matched to a gene: 12. The CDR3 loop reads CASSQGTGRSSRGYTF. The CDR3 DNA is TGCGCCAGCAGCCAAGGGACAGGGAGGAGTTCCCGCGGCTACACCTTC.

The genes are TRBV18 and TRBJ2-1, with TRBD2 matching over 8 bases. V was pared by 2 bases and J by 10 bases, with 7 bases of the junction left unmatched. Germline-derived CDR1 and CDR2 are KGHSH and LQKENI. The length of the CDR3 is 14 residues. In nucleotides, the CDR3 is TGTGCCAGCTCACCAAGGGCGGGGGGCCCCGAGCAGTTCTTC. Translating it yields CASSPRAGGPEQFF.

The chain employs TRBV7-8 and TRBJ2-1; 10 bases match TRBD2. CDR3 length: 16 amino acids. Germline V lookup: CDR1 SGHVS, CDR2 FQNEAQ. V gave up 1 base and J gave up 8 bases; unmatched junction bases: 8. This CDR3 reads CASSLEASGSLYEQFF. The CDR3 coding sequence is TGTGCCAGCAGCTTAGAGGCTAGCGGGAGTTTGTATGAGCAGTTCTTC.

V is TRBV7-8 and J is TRBJ2-7; D is perhaps TRBD2 (5 bases). Germline values: CDR1 SGHVS, CDR2 FQNEAQ. The V end was cut by 5 bases, the J end by 3 bases, with 11 bases between. The CDR3 consists of 13 residues. The CDR3 protein is CASSRESLYEQYF. The CDR3 coding sequence is TGTGCCAGCAGCCGGGAATCCCTCTACGAGCAGTACTTC.

The rearrangement links TRBV27 to TRBJ1-1; the D is unclear. V lost 5 bases, J lost 0 bases, and 10 bases lay in between. This CDR3 region has 14 residues. Germline CDR1 and CDR2: MNHEY and SMNVEV (reference sequence). CDR3 coding DNA: TGTGCCAGCAGTCGTGTCAGGATGAACACTGAAGCTTTCTTT. This encodes CASSRVRMNTEAFF.

This clone was counted a single time. This sequence joins TRBV5-1 and TRBJ2-2; D not certain. The germline V and J ends were trimmed by 4 bases and 5 bases, with 9 bases remaining between them. The CDR3 is made up of 13 amino acids. In germline, CDR1 is SGHRS, CDR2 YFSETQ. For the CDR3, the DNA is TGCGCCAGCAGCCCCATTTTTACCGGGGAGCTGTTTTTT. This codes for CASSPIFTGELFF. The variable domain in full, completed from reference TRBV5-1 and TRBJ2-2, reads KAGVTQTPRYLIKTRGQQVTLSCSPISGHRSVSWYQQTPGQGLQFLFEYFSETQRNKGNFPGRFSGRQFSNSRSEMNVSTLELGDSALYLCASSPIFTGELFFGEGSRLTVL.

The chain combines TRBV25-1 with TRBJ2-7; D not resolved. Germline CDR1 reads MGHDK; CDR2 reads SYGVNS. This CDR3 region has 12 residues. Trimming cost V 4 bases and J 3 bases, with 7 bases left between them. The CDR3 DNA reads TGTGCCAGCAGTGTCGACGGCTACGAGCAGTACTTC. It is translated as CASSVDGYEQYF.

The chain employs TRBV25-1 and TRBJ1-2; D gene uncertain. CDR1 and CDR2 (germline): MGHDK, SYGVNS. The CDR3 sequence is 14 residues long. Trimming took 1 base from V and 4 from J, leaving 10 bases between them. This CDR3 is CASSEWSSTYGYTF. CDR3 sequence (DNA): TGTGCCAGCAGTGAATGGAGCAGCACCTATGGCTACACCTTC.

This chain connects TRBV9 to TRBJ1-2; D gene unclear. Germline V gene data show CDR1 as SGDLS and CDR2 as YYNGEE. The V gene lost 4 bases and the J gene lost 6 bases, with 13 bases spanning the gap. This CDR3 has 13 amino acids. Here the CDR3 DNA reads TGTGCCAGCAGCCCCGGGTGGAAGGATGGCTACACCTTC. Its protein product is CASSPGWKDGYTF.

The chain joins TRBV19 to TRBJ1-4; 9 bases agree with TRBD1. CDR1 and CDR2 (germline): LNHDA, SQIVND (reference sequence). This CDR3 contains 16 residues. The V and J ends lost 4 bases and 8 bases, in that order; junction bases with no gene match: 11. CDR3 region: CASSKTSGTGLEKLFF. DNA of the CDR3: TGTGCCAGTAGTAAAACTTCCGGGACAGGGTTGGAAAAACTGTTTTTT.

CDR3 DNA sequence: TGTGCCAGCAGCCCTGAAGGGATTTGGGGCAATCCCCAGCATTTT. It encodes CASSPEGIWGNPQHF. This chain links TRBV7-9 with TRBJ1-5; D may be TRBD1 (5 bases). The CDR3 is made up of 15 amino acids. Trimming took 5 bases from V and 10 from J, leaving 21 bases between them. The germline V gene encodes CDR1 SEHNR and CDR2 FQNEAQ (reference sequence).

The gene calls are TRBV19 and TRBJ1-1; D perhaps matches TRBD1 (6 bases). Germline CDR1 and CDR2: LNHDA and SQIVND (reference sequence). The V end was cut by 5 bases, the J end by 9 bases, with 22 bases between. This CDR3 region has 15 residues. CDR3 region: CASSSRGGIGLQAFF. The CDR3 bases are TGTGCCAGTAGTTCGCGAGGGGGAATAGGTCTCCAAGCTTTCTTT.

This chain uses TRBV11-3 with TRBJ1-6; 8 bases agree with TRBD1. J was trimmed by 5 bases and V by 0 bases; bases with no gene match: 6. Germline V lookup: CDR1 SGHNT, CDR2 YENEEA. The CDR3 contains 17 residues. CDR3 nucleotide sequence: TGTGCCAGCAGCTTAGAGGACAGGGTCGAGGATAATTCACCCCTCCACTTT. Amino acids: CASSLEDRVEDNSPLHF.

Here the CDR3 reads CASTREPSLRGYTF. CDR3 coding DNA: TGTGCCAGCACGCGGGAGCCCTCATTACGTGGCTACACCTTC. This chain uses TRBV6-6 with TRBJ1-2; D unresolved. The germline V and J ends were trimmed by 7 bases and 7 bases, with 19 bases remaining between them. Germline V gives CDR1 MNHNY, CDR2 SVGAGI (reference sequence). This CDR3 spans 14 amino acids.

The rearrangement uses TRBV6-5 and TRBJ2-1; 7 nucleotides match TRBD1. Germline values: CDR1 MNHEY, CDR2 SVGAGI. The V segment lost 7 bases and the J segment 8 bases; nucleotides outside the gene matches: 11. This CDR3 is 14 amino acids long. The CDR3 DNA follows: TGTGCCAGCATTAAAGACAGGGTGGTAGATGAGCAGTTCTTC. Protein product: CASIKDRVVDEQFF.

This clone was seen only a few times. The V and J genes are TRBV5-1 and TRBJ1-2; D remains ambiguous. The CDR3 contains 13 residues. The V end was cut by 1 base, the J end by 2 bases, with 6 bases between. Germline values: CDR1 SGHRS, CDR2 YFSETQ. The CDR3 nucleotides are TGCGCCAGCAGCTTGTCGGGGAACTATGGCTACACCTTC. Translation gives CASSLSGNYGYTF.